The 23 T cell receptor beta chains below were found in one sample sequenced in a study of Ad26.COV2.S vaccination and SARS-CoV-2 variants. Assay: immunoSEQ multiplex PCR; the TCRdb copy retains only in-frame clones and omits some. Among over 350,000 clones listed, more than 85% were seen once. Specified treatment: around 19 received Ad26.COV2.S at low or high dose, single or two shots; roughly 5 received placebo; per-sample allocation not given. Sampling was performed 63 days after the first vaccine or placebo injection. This sample comprised peripheral blood, obtained in a trial of Ad26.COV2.S vaccine versus placebo. All receptors derive from a person between 18 and 65 years old who received the Ad26.COV2.S COVID-19 vaccine or a placebo.

The rearrangement uses TRBV12-5 and TRBJ2-7; maybe TRBD2 (7 bases). Looked up from germline, CDR1 is LGHNT and CDR2 is FRNRAP. The CDR3 runs to 16 residues. Trimming removed 5 bases from V and 2 bases from J, with 19 bases in between. The CDR3 spells CASGPPRRGGAYEQYF. CDR3 DNA sequence: TGTGCTAGTGGTCCCCCCAGGAGGGGGGGGGCCTACGAGCAGTACTTC. Using reference TRBV12-5 and TRBJ2-7 for the parts outside the CDR3, the full variable domain is DARVTQTPRHKVTEMGQEVTMRCQPILGHNTVFWYRQTMMQGLELLAYFRNRAPLDDSGMPKDRFSAEMPDATLATLKIQPSEPRDSAVYFCASGPPRRGGAYEQYFGPGTRLTVT.

The chain is built from TRBV3-1 (or the pseudogene TRBV3-2) and TRBJ2-1, with TRBD2 matching 8 bases. J gave up 5 bases and V 4 bases, and 19 bases lay outside the gene matches. The CDR3 runs 19 residues. Germline CDR1 and CDR2: LGHDT and YNNKEL (reference sequence). The CDR3 is CASSPSQTSVGGLNNEQFF. CDR3 sequence (DNA): TGTGCCAGCAGCCCATCTCAGACTAGCGTCGGGGGATTAAACAATGAGCAGTTCTTC.

V gene TRBV7-2 combines with J gene TRBJ2-5; 9 bases match TRBD1. The CDR3 has 14 amino acids. V lost 5 bases and J lost 5; bases outside the gene matches: 6. In germline, CDR1 is SGHTA, CDR2 FQGNSA. Written as DNA, the CDR3 is TGTGCCAGCAGCGACCGGACAGGGGAGGAGACCCAGTACTTC. Translation: CASSDRTGEETQYF.

The chain is built from TRBV2 and TRBJ2-5, with 10 nucleotides matching TRBD2. Trimming took 3 bases from V and 4 from J; bases not matched to a gene: 8. In germline, CDR1 is SNHLY, CDR2 FYNNEI. The CDR3 is made up of 16 amino acids. CDR3 protein: CASSERASGGGETQYF. Here the CDR3 DNA reads TGTGCCAGCAGTGAGAGGGCTAGCGGGGGAGGAGAGACCCAGTACTTC.

This chain's CDR3 is CASRAWSSYEQYF. The CDR3 nucleotides read TGTGCCAGCCGGGCCTGGAGCTCCTACGAGCAGTACTTC. This chain joins TRBV2 and TRBJ2-7; D uncertain. The CDR3 has 13 amino acids. V was shortened by 8 bases and J by 0 bases, with 11 bases between the two germline ends. Per germline, CDR1 SNHLY and CDR2 FYNNEI.

The chain is built from TRBV6-5 and TRBJ1-2; D is possibly TRBD1 (6 bases). The V end lost 10 bases, the J end lost 2 bases, and 17 bases lay between the germline ends. This CDR3 region has 14 residues. The germline V gene encodes CDR1 MNHEY and CDR2 SVGAGI. CDR3 nucleotide sequence: TGTGCCACAAGAGCCAGGGGCAGAAACTATGGCTACACCTTC. It encodes CATRARGRNYGYTF.

There are a few counts of this clone. This chain connects TRBV3-1 (or the pseudogene TRBV3-2) to TRBJ2-2; D is ambiguous. Per the germline V gene, CDR1 is LGHDT and CDR2 is YNNKEL (reference sequence). Between the trimmed V and J ends, which lost 4 bases and 1 base, there was a span of 10 bases. The length of the CDR3 is 15 residues. CDR3 in amino acids: CASSPTYRNTGELFF. As DNA, the CDR3 is TGTGCCAGCAGCCCGACCTACAGGAACACCGGGGAGCTGTTTTTT.

The V gene is TRBV11-2, the J gene TRBJ1-2; D is possibly TRBD1 (5 bases). V was pared by 6 bases and J by 5 bases, with 7 bases between. The CDR3 spans 11 residues. Germline V gives CDR1 SGHAT, CDR2 FQNNGV. The CDR3 nucleotides read TGTGCCAGCAGGGGGCCGTATGGCTACACCTTC. Protein sequence: CASRGPYGYTF.

This sequence joins TRBV11-2 and TRBJ2-7, with 8 bases fitting TRBD1. Germline CDR1 reads SGHAT; CDR2 reads FQNNGV. V lost 4 bases and J lost 5; bases outside the gene matches: 7. The CDR3 has 14 residues. CDR3 amino acids: CASSSLDRAHEQYF. CDR3 nucleotides: TGTGCCAGCAGCTCCCTGGACAGGGCCCACGAGCAGTACTTC.

The rearrangement uses TRBV5-4 and TRBJ2-1; D is possibly TRBD1 or TRBD2 (5 bases each). This CDR3 region has 15 residues. V was trimmed by 4 bases and J by 4 bases, leaving 15 bases between them. Per the germline V gene, CDR1 is SGHNT and CDR2 is YYREEE (reference sequence). The CDR3 coding sequence is TGTGCCAGCAGCCACCCCGGGACCGTATACAATGAGCAGTTCTTC. This codes for CASSHPGTVYNEQFF.

The chain joins TRBV18 to TRBJ1-2, with D possibly matching TRBD1 (6 bases). Germline CDR1 and CDR2: KGHSH and LQKENI. This CDR3 contains 15 residues. V lost 4 bases to trimming and J lost 3 bases, with 15 bases between them. CDR3 nucleotides: TGTGCCAGCTCACGTTCGGGGGGCGCGGACTATGGCTACACCTTC. Protein sequence: CASSRSGGADYGYTF.

The chain links TRBV5-1 to TRBJ2-3; 11 positions agree with TRBD2. The germline gives CDR1 SGHRS, CDR2 YFSETQ. This CDR3 is 16 amino acids long. Trimming cost V 4 bases and J 3 bases; bases outside gene matches: 7. This CDR3 is CASSDIAGGLTDTQYF. The CDR3, as DNA: TGCGCCAGCAGCGACATAGCGGGGGGGTTGACAGATACGCAGTATTTT.

As to this clone: Distinct nucleotide sequences in the sample also encode this CDR3. The rearrangement links TRBV29-1 to TRBJ1-1; D gene uncertain. Germline V CDR1 and CDR2: SQVTM, ANQGSEA. V was shortened by 6 bases and J by 2 bases, with 4 bases between the two germline ends. This CDR3 has 10 amino acids. DNA for the CDR3: TGCAGCGTGGGAAACACTGAAGCTTTCTTT. Translation: CSVGNTEAFF.

The V gene is TRBV6-5, the J gene TRBJ2-6; no reliable D call. The length of the CDR3 is 16 residues. Deletions cut 2 bases from V and 2 bases from J, with 10 bases between. Germline V gene data show CDR1 as MNHEY and CDR2 as SVGAGI. The CDR3 sequence: CASSYGFLAGANVLTF. For the CDR3, the DNA is TGTGCCAGCAGTTACGGGTTTTTGGCTGGGGCCAACGTCCTGACTTTC.

The V gene is TRBV5-1, the J gene TRBJ2-1; 13 bases line up with TRBD2. J gave up 2 bases and V 4 bases, and 3 bases lay outside the gene matches. The CDR3 sequence is 16 residues long. Per germline, CDR1 SGHRS and CDR2 YFSETQ. CDR3 sequence (DNA): TGCGCCAGCAGCCTTACTAGCGGGGGGGCCTACAATGAGCAGTTCTTC. This translates into CASSLTSGGAYNEQFF. Together with reference TRBV5-1 and TRBJ2-1, the CDR3 gives the full variable domain: KAGVTQTPRYLIKTRGQQVTLSCSPISGHRSVSWYQQTPGQGLQFLFEYFSETQRNKGNFPGRFSGRQFSNSRSEMNVSTLELGDSALYLCASSLTSGGAYNEQFFGPGTRLTVL.

The table lists this clone with a count of one. This chain connects TRBV7-2 to TRBJ2-7; 8 bases are a match to TRBD1. This CDR3 is 14 amino acids long. The germline CDR1 and CDR2 sequences are SGHTA and FQGNSA. V was clipped by 3 bases and J by 7 bases; unmatched bases: 8. CDR3 in DNA: TGTGCCAGCAGCTTCGACCAGGGGGCGAGGGAGCAGTACTTC. It encodes CASSFDQGAREQYF.

The chain links TRBV3-1 (or the pseudogene TRBV3-2) to TRBJ1-4, with a weak D call TRBD1 (5 bases). The germline V gene has CDR1 LGHDT and CDR2 YNNKEL (reference sequence). V gave up 4 bases and J gave up 10 bases, with 22 bases separating them. This CDR3 comprises 16 residues. CDR3 residues: CASSPGPGTGFGKLFF. In DNA, the CDR3 is TGTGCCAGCAGCCCAGGACCAGGGACGGGATTTGGAAAACTGTTTTTT.

V and J are TRBV5-1 and TRBJ2-1; the match to TRBD2 covers 7 bases. Germline lookup yields CDR1 SGHRS and CDR2 YFSETQ. The CDR3 is 16 amino acids. V lost 0 bases to trimming and J lost 8 bases; unmatched junction nucleotides: 11. CDR3 DNA: TGCGCCAGCAGCTTGGAGCGGGGAGGGTTGAGCGATGAGCAGTTCTTC. It is translated as CASSLERGGLSDEQFF.

The chain combines TRBV5-5 with TRBJ2-7, with TRBD1 identical over 7 bases. CDR3 size: 14 residues. CDR1 is SGHKS and CDR2 is YYEKEE in the germline V gene (reference sequence). J was trimmed by 3 bases and V by 3 bases; bases with no gene match: 6. The CDR3 spells CASSYTGAHYEQYF. The CDR3 bases are TGTGCCAGCAGCTATACAGGGGCCCACTACGAGCAGTACTTC.

The chain is built from TRBV5-6 and TRBJ1-6; 7 nucleotides match TRBD1. Germline lookup yields CDR1 SGHDT and CDR2 YYEEEE. This CDR3 contains 15 residues. V lost 2 bases, J lost 7 bases, and 6 bases stayed unmatched. The CDR3 DNA follows: TGTGCCAGCAGCTTCCGACAGGGCTGGAATTCACCCCTCCACTTT. The encoded protein is CASSFRQGWNSPLHF.

V is TRBV24-1 and J is TRBJ1-2; 8 bases are shared with TRBD1. Germline assignment: CDR1 KGHDR and CDR2 SFDVKD. V lost 2 bases, J lost 14 bases, and 9 bases stayed unmatched. The CDR3 runs 13 residues. The CDR3 loop reads CATSDSGTGLFTF. CDR3 DNA sequence: TGTGCCACCAGTGATTCCGGGACAGGCTTATTTACCTTC.

The chain carries TRBV7-9 and TRBJ1-1; TRBD1 aligns across 10 bases. V lost 7 bases, J lost 3 bases, and 5 bases stayed unmatched. Germline lookup yields CDR1 SEHNR and CDR2 FQNEAQ (reference sequence). The CDR3 runs to 14 residues. The CDR3 spells CASTGQGTYTEAFF. DNA of the CDR3: TGTGCCAGCACGGGACAGGGGACCTACACTGAAGCTTTCTTT.

This sequence joins TRBV5-1 and TRBJ1-2; maybe TRBD1 (5 bases). The V and J ends lost 4 bases and 2 bases respectively, with 15 bases between them. CDR1 is SGHRS, CDR2 YFSETQ, per germline. The CDR3 covers 15 residues. Here the CDR3 DNA reads TGCGCCAGCAGCGGGGGACTGTTTGAAAACTATGGCTACACCTTC. Amino acid sequence: CASSGGLFENYGYTF.